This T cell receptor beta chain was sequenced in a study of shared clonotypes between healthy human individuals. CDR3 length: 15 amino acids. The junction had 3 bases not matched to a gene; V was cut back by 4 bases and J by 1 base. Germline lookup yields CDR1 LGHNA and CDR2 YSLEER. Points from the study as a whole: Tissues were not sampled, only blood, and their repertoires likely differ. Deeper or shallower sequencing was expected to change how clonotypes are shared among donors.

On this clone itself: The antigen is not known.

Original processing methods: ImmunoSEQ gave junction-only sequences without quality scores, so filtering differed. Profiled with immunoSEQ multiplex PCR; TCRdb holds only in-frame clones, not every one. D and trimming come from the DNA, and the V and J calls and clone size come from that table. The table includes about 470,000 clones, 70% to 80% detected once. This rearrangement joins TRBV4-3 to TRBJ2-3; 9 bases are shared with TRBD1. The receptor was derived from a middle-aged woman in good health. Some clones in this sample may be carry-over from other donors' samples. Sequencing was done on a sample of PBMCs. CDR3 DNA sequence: TGCGCCAGCAGCCCGGGACAGGGCCGCACAGATACGCAGTATTTT. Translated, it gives CASSPGQGRTDTQYF.